Following are 13 T cell receptor beta chains from one sample sequenced in a study of radiotherapy plus CTLA-4 blockade in lung cancer. The data were produced by immunoSEQ multiplex PCR, yet TCRdb's version contains in-frame clones alone and is incomplete. The sample shows about 59,000 clones, approximately 70% of them seen only once. The sequencing here drew on peripheral blood, taken from a patient treated with radiotherapy plus ipilimumab. The receptors stem from a human donor with non-small cell lung cancer whose response to radiotherapy plus ipilimumab could not be evaluated.

The chain combines TRBV19 with TRBJ1-1; the match to TRBD1 covers 9 bases. Germline V CDR1 and CDR2: LNHDA, SQIVND (reference sequence). V dropped 9 bases and J dropped 3; count of bases not matched to a gene: 11. The CDR3 has 15 amino acids. CDR3 sequence: CASRGLGQGYTEAFF. The CDR3 DNA follows: TGTGCCAGCCGGGGATTGGGACAGGGCTACACTGAAGCTTTCTTT.

The chain couples TRBV4-1 to TRBJ1-1; the match to TRBD1 covers 7 bases. This CDR3 comprises 14 residues. Germline CDR1 MGHRA, CDR2 YSYEKL. The trim removed 5 bases at V and 1 base at J, leaving 4 bases unmatched. The CDR3 region has the DNA TGCGCCAGCAGCGCCCGACAGGGGAACACTGAAGCTTTCTTT. Protein sequence: CASSARQGNTEAFF.

V and J are TRBV7-6 and TRBJ1-5; possibly TRBD1 for D (5 bases). Germline V gene lookup returns CDR1 SGHVS and CDR2 FNYEAQ. The CDR3 totals 15 residues. The ends were cut back, 6 bases at V and 4 bases at J, with 16 bases in the middle. This CDR3 reads CASSLGPKGNQPQHF. In DNA, the CDR3 is TGTGCCAGCAGTCTTGGACCGAAGGGGAATCAGCCCCAGCATTTT.

The V and J genes are TRBV27 and TRBJ2-7; 9 bases line up with TRBD2. The CDR3 has 13 residues. CDR1 and CDR2 from the germline V gene are MNHEY and SMNVEV (reference sequence). J gave up 3 bases and V 9 bases, and 6 bases lay outside the gene matches. CDR3: CASFSGSGYEQYF. In nucleotides, the CDR3 is TGTGCCAGTTTTAGCGGGAGTGGCTACGAGCAGTACTTC.

This clone was detected a few times. The chain combines TRBV27 with TRBJ2-5; D unclear. CDR3 size: 11 residues. V lost 7 bases to trimming and J lost 1 base, with 4 bases between them. Germline CDR1 and CDR2: MNHEY and SMNVEV (reference sequence). The CDR3: CASTLQETQYF. Written as DNA, the CDR3 is TGTGCCAGCACCCTCCAAGAGACCCAGTACTTC.

The chain links TRBV9 to TRBJ2-2, with 14 nucleotides matching TRBD2. CDR1 SGDLS and CDR2 YYNGEE come from the germline V gene. J lost 5 bases, V lost 3 bases, and 6 bases had no gene match. The CDR3 sequence is 17 residues long. The chain's CDR3 is CASSAGTSGGGTGELFF. The CDR3 coding sequence is TGTGCCAGCAGCGCCGGGACTAGCGGGGGAGGGACCGGGGAGCTGTTTTTT.

V usage is TRBV7-2 and J usage is TRBJ2-7; 8 nucleotides align to TRBD2. The CDR3 covers 15 residues. V trimming: 5 bases; J trimming: 2 bases; junction bases outside the gene matches: 8. Germline V gene sequence: CDR1 SGHTA, CDR2 FQGNSA. Here the CDR3 reads CASSPVAGSAYEQYF. The CDR3 bases are TGTGCCAGCAGCCCGGTAGCGGGATCGGCCTACGAGCAGTACTTC.

The gene calls are TRBV19 and TRBJ1-2; a possible D gene is TRBD1 (6 bases). V was shortened by 2 bases and J by 3 bases, with 19 bases between the two germline ends. Per germline, CDR1 LNHDA and CDR2 SQIVND (reference sequence). CDR3 length equals 17 residues. In DNA form, the CDR3 reads TGTGCCAGTAGTATAAGGCTGGCAGGGGAAAATGACTATGGCTACACCTTC. It codes for CASSIRLAGENDYGYTF.

In its sample, this clone was seen many times. This chain links TRBV6-1 with TRBJ1-5; 8 nucleotides align to TRBD1. The V gene's germline CDR1 is MNHNS and CDR2 SASEGT. V was pared by 10 bases and J by 2 bases, with 10 bases of the junction left unmatched. CDR3 size: 15 residues. The CDR3 is CAIRDRGTGNQPQHF. The CDR3 nucleotides are TGTGCCATCCGAGACAGGGGCACGGGCAATCAGCCCCAGCATTTT.

This rearrangement joins TRBV30 to TRBJ1-1; the match to TRBD1 covers 7 bases. This CDR3 comprises 14 residues. V lost 2 bases, J lost 3 bases, and 6 bases stayed unmatched. Germline values: CDR1 GTSNPN, CDR2 SVGIG (reference sequence). CDR3 amino acids: CAWSKGGAYTEAFF. Here the CDR3 DNA reads TGTGCCTGGAGTAAAGGGGGCGCGTACACTGAAGCTTTCTTT.

This chain connects TRBV10-3 to TRBJ1-3; D ambiguous. Germline V gene sequence: CDR1 ENHRY, CDR2 SYGVKD. The length of the CDR3 is 11 residues. Deletions cut 11 bases from V and 3 bases from J, with 8 bases between. For the CDR3, the DNA is TGTGCCGTGGCCGATGGAAACACCATATATTTT. Translated: CAVADGNTIYF.

V gene TRBV28 combines with J gene TRBJ1-1, with a tentative D call TRBD1 (5 bases). The CDR3 spans 17 residues. The V gene lost 3 bases and the J gene lost 0 bases, with 17 bases spanning the gap. CDR1 MDHEN and CDR2 SYDVKM come from the germline V gene. The CDR3 sequence: CASSFLWRRDLNTEAFF. The CDR3 DNA reads as TGTGCCAGCAGTTTTCTTTGGCGCCGGGACTTGAACACTGAAGCTTTCTTT.

CDR3 sequence reads: CASSFGLAGYEQYF. The CDR3 DNA sequence: TGTGCCAGCAGCTTCGGACTAGCGGGCTACGAGCAGTACTTC. V usage is TRBV7-9 and J usage is TRBJ2-5; TRBD2 matches at 11 bases. The end of the DNA is better explained by TRBJ2-7, so the J call may be wrong. This CDR3 has 14 amino acids. In germline, CDR1 is SEHNR, CDR2 FQNEAQ (reference sequence).